The TCR beta chain under discussion was sequenced for a study of shared clonotypes between healthy human individuals. A split of CD4+ cells into CD45RA+ naive and CD45RA-negative memory subsets was performed. Trimming removed 5 bases from V and 8 bases from J, with 10 bases in between. The CDR3 spans 12 residues. CDR1 is SGHAT and CDR2 is FQNNGV in the germline V gene. Sequencing was performed with immunoSEQ multiplex PCR; in TCRdb, only in-frame clones are kept and a portion is missing. The sample consists of some 2 million clones, 85% to 95% of them appearing once. Sequencing was carried out using naive CD4+ T cells sorted from blood. Indicated subset: CD45RA+ positively selected. This TCR derives from a young man in good health. The chain uses TRBV11-2 and TRBJ1-3; D is unclear. CDR3 nucleotide sequence: TGTGCCAGCAGCGCGCAGAGGTACACCATATATTTT. Protein: CASSAQRYTIYF. Together with reference TRBV11-2 and TRBJ1-3, the CDR3 gives the full variable domain: EAGVAQSPRYKIIEKRQSVAFWCNPISGHATLYWYQQILGQGPKLLIQFQNNGVVDDSQLPKDRFSAERLKGVDSTLKIQPAKLEDSAVYLCASSAQRYTIYFGEGSWLTVV.